This TCR beta chain was captured by sequencing in a study of cytomegalovirus exposure and HLA in healthy donors. Points from the study as a whole: Most subjects had HLA-A and HLA-B alleles reportedly predicted accurately by TCR beta sequences. Previously analyzed data showed that most TCR beta V segments were productive at a frequency of about 90% or about 30%. Later on, analysis showed that most CMV-associated TCR beta chains appeared to be HLA-restricted. Across donors, sequencing depth was assumed by presence/absence analyses to be roughly uniform.

The CDR3 consists of 14 residues. Germline V gene sequence: CDR1 SGHTA, CDR2 FQGNSA. As regards this clone: The antigen remains unidentified. Its ends do not fully match the called genes, so a read error is possible.

Vbeta (60) and Jbeta (13) primers were used in the PCR. Here immunoSEQ multiplex PCR was the method, and the copy in TCRdb shows in-frame clones only, minus some. The repertoire holds fewer than 70,000 clones, with approximately 80% as singletons. The chain is built from TRBV7-2 and TRBJ1-3, with a possible D match to TRBD1 (5 bases). The sequence was obtained from a human donor in good health. The sequenced sample consisted of PBMCs. CDR3 sequence: CASSVEGIGDTIYF. As DNA, the CDR3 is TGTGCCAGCAGCGTGGAGGGGATTGGAGACACCATATATTTT.